This T cell receptor beta chain emerged from a study of blood T cell repertoires in COVID-19. CDR3 length equals 14 residues. The trim removed 5 bases at V and 10 bases at J, leaving 10 bases unmatched. Germline CDR1 is LNHDA and CDR2 is SQIVND (reference sequence). This table comes from immunoSEQ multiplex PCR, and its TCRdb copy is limited to in-frame clones, with some not included. The repertoire holds fewer than 75,000 clones, with around 92% as singletons. The receptor was derived from a man aged 55-75 years with acute or convalescent COVID-19. The sequenced sample was peripheral blood. V usage is TRBV19 and J usage is TRBJ2-1; 8 positions agree with TRBD2. CDR3 in amino acids: CASSPGLVVNEQFF. The CDR3 DNA sequence: TGTGCCAGTAGTCCGGGACTAGTCGTAAACGAGCAGTTCTTC.